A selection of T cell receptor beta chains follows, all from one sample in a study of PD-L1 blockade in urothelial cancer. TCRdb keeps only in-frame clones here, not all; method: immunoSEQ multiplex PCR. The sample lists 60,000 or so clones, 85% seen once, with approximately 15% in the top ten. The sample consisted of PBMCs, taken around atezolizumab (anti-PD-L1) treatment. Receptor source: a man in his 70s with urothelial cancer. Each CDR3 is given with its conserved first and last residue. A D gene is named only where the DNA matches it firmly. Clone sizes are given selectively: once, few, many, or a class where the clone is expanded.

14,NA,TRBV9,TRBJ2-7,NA,CASSVEMGFGEQYF,TGTGCCAGCAGCGTAGAAATGGGCTTCGGCGAGCAGTACTTC
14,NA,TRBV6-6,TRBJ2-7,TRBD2,CASGISGDSYEQYF,TGTGCCAGTGGGATAAGCGGGGACTCCTACGAGCAGTACTTC
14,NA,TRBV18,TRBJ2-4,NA,CASSPSGAKNIQYF,TGTGCCAGCTCACCTTCAGGGGCCAAAAACATTCAGTACTTC
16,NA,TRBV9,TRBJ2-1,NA,CASSVEASVTYNEQFF,TGTGCCAGCAGCGTAGAGGCTAGCGTAACCTACAATGAGCAGTTCTTC
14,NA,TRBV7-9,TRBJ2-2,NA,CASSSPSLTGELFF,TGTGCCAGCAGCTCTCCTAGCCTAACCGGGGAGCTGTTTTTT
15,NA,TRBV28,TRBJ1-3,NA,CASSPTGLSGNTIYF,TGTGCCAGCAGTCCAACAGGCCTCTCTGGAAACACCATATATTTT
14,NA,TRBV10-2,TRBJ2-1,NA,CASSDASPYNEQFF,TGCGCCAGCAGTGATGCTAGCCCCTACAATGAGCAGTTCTTC
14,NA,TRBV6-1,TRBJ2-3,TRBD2,CASSGGLAPRYAYF,TGTGCCAGCAGTGGGGGACTAGCACCCAGATACGCGTATTTT
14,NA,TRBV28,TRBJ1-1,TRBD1,CASKTGGPGTEAFF,TGTGCCAGCAAGACAGGGGGCCCCGGCACTGAAGCTTTCTTT
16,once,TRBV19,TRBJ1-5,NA,CASSIDPARGNQPQHF,TGTGCCAGTAGTATAGATCCGGCCAGGGGCAATCAGCCCCAGCATTTT
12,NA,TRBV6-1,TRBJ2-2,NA,CASSRDSGELFF,TGTGCCAGCAGTCGGGACTCCGGGGAGCTGTTTTTT
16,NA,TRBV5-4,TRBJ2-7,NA,CASSSRAGGGVDEQYF,TGTGCCAGCAGCAGCCGAGCGGGTGGCGGGGTGGACGAGCAGTACTTC
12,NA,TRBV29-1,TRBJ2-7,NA,CSVEDGVPEQYF,TGCAGCGTTGAAGACGGGGTACCCGAGCAGTACTTC
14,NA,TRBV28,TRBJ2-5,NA,CASKRSIPLGTQYF,TGTGCCAGCAAACGTAGCATCCCCCTTGGGACCCAGTACTTC
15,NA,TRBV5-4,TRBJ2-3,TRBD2,CASSPSGGFTDTQYF,TGTGCCAGCAGCCCCTCGGGGGGTTTCACAGATACGCAGTATTTT
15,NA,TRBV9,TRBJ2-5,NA,CASSVAWSPQETQYF,TGTGCCAGCAGCGTAGCGTGGAGCCCCCAAGAGACCCAGTACTTC
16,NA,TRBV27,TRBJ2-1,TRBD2,CASSLQPLAGANEQFF,TGTGCCAGCAGTTTACAACCACTAGCGGGAGCCAATGAGCAGTTCTTC
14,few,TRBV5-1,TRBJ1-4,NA,CASSLGHPNEKLFF,TGCGCCAGCAGCTTGGGGCACCCTAATGAAAAACTGTTTTTT
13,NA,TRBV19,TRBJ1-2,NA,CASSIWGEDGYTF,TGTGCCAGTAGTATATGGGGGGAAGATGGCTACACCTTC
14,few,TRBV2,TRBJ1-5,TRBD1,CASSGQGARQPQHF,TGTGCCAGCAGTGGACAGGGGGCTCGGCAGCCCCAGCATTTT
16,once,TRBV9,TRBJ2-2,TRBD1,CASSATGQGAGGELFF,TGTGCCAGCAGCGCCACGGGGCAGGGGGCAGGCGGGGAGCTGTTTTTT
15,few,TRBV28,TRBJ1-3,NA,CASSLRGLSGNTIYF,TGTGCCAGCAGTTTAAGGGGACTCTCTGGAAACACCATATATTTT
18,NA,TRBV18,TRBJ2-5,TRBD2,CASSPPQTGLAGEETQYF,TGTGCCAGCTCACCACCCCAGACGGGACTAGCGGGGGAAGAGACCCAGTACTTC
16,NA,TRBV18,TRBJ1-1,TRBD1,CASSPPGTGGGTEAFF,TGTGCCAGCTCACCACCGGGGACAGGGGGAGGCACTGAAGCTTTCTTT
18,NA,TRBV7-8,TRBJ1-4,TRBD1,CASSLGGLGQATNEKLFF,TGTGCCAGCAGCTTAGGAGGATTAGGACAGGCAACTAATGAAAAACTGTTTTTT
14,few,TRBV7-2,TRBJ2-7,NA,CASSSLAAGYEQYF,TGTGCCAGCAGCTCGCTAGCTGCGGGCTACGAGCAGTACTTC
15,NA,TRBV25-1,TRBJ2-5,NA,CASGRESPVGETQYF,TGTGCCAGCGGTCGTGAGTCCCCGGTTGGAGAGACCCAGTACTTC
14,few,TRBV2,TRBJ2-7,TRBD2,CASKTSGRSREQYF,TGTGCCAGCAAGACTAGCGGGAGATCACGCGAGCAGTACTTC
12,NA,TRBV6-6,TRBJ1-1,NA,CASRGTSTEAFF,TGTGCCAGCAGAGGGACAAGCACTGAAGCTTTCTTT
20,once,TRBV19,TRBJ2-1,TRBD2,CASSIHGTGTSGREYNEQFF,TGTGCCAGTAGTATACACGGAACCGGGACTAGCGGGAGAGAATACAATGAGCAGTTCTTC
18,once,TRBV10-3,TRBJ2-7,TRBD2,CAISESLGGLAGAGEQYF,TGTGCCATCAGTGAGTCGTTGGGCGGGCTAGCGGGAGCGGGGGAGCAGTACTTC
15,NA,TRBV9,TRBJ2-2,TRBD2,CASTLGGSLTGELFF,TGTGCCAGCACCCTAGGCGGGAGTCTGACCGGGGAGCTGTTTTTT
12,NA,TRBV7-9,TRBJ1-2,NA,CASSVQGVGYTF,TGTGCCAGCAGCGTACAGGGTGTTGGCTACACCTTC